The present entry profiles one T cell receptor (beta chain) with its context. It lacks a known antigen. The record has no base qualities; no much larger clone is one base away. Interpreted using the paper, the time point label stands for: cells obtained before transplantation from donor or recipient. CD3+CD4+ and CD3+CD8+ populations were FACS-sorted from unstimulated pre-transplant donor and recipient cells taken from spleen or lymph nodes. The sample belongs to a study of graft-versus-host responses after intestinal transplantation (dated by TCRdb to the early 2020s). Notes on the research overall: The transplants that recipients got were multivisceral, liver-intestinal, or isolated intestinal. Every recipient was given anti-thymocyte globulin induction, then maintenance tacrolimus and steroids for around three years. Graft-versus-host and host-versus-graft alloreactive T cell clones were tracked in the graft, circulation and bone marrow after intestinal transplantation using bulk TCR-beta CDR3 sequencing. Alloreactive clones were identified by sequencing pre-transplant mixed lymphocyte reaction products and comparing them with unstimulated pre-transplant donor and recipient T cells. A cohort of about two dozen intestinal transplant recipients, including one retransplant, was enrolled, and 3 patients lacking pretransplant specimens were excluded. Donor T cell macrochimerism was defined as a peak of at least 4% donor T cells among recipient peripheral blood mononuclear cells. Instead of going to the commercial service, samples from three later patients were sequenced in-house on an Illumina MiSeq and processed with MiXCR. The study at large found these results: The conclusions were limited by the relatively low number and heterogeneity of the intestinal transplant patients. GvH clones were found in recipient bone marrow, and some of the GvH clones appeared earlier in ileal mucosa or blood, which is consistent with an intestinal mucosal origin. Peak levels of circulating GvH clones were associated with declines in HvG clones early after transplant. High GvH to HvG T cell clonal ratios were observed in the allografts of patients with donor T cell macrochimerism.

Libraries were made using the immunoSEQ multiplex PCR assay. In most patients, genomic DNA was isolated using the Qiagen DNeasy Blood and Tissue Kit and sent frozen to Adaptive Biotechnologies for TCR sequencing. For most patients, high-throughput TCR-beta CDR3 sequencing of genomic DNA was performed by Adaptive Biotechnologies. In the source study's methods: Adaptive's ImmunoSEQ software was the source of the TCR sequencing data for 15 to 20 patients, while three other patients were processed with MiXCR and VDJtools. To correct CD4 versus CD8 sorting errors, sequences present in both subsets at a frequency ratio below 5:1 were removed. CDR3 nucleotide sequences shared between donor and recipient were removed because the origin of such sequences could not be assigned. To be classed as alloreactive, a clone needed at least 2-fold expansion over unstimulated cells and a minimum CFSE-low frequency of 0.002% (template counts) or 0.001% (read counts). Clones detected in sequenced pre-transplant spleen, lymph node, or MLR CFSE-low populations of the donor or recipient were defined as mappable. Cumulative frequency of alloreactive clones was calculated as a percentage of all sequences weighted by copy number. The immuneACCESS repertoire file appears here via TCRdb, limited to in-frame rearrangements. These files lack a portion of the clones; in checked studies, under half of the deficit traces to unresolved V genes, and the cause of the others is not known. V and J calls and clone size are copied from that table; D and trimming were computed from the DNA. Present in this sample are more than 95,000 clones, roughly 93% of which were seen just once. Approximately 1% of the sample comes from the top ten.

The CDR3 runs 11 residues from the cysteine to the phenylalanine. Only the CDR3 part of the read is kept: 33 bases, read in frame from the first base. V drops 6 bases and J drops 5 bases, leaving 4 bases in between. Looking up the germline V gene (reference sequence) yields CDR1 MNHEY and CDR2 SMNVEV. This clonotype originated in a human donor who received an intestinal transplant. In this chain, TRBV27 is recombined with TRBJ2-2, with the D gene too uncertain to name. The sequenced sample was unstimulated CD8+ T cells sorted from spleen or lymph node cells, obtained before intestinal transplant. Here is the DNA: TGTGCCAGCAGAACAACCGGGGAGCTGTTTTTT. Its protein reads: CASRTTGELFF.